This paragraph reports one T cell receptor (beta chain). This clonotype turned up a few times. Its antigen specificity is not known. Qualities for individual bases were not recorded, and no much larger clone is one base off. The meaning of the sample's treatment or condition label: allogeneic hematopoietic cell transplantation with graft depleted of TCRalphabeta T cells and CD19 B cells. The transplant recipients were children given TCRalphabeta/CD19-depleted allogeneic hematopoietic cell grafts. These data originate in a study of T-cell reconstitution after alpha-beta-depleted transplantation in children (dated by TCRdb to the mid-2010s). Background on the whole study: Using TCR repertoire profiling, the study quantitatively followed how T-cell immune reconstitution unfolded in children after TCRalphabeta/CD19-depleted allogeneic hematopoietic cell transplantation.

Receptor libraries were prepared by PCR. TCRdb lists the instrument as Illumina HiSeq 2500. TCR library preparation used molecular barcoding, with unique molecular identifiers applied to normalize quantification of the TCRbeta repertoire. TCRdb's own reprocessing of the public reads used fastp at Q25 and MiXCR and kept productive beta chains. Rows are combined by CDR3 protein, so each entry shows the most common genes and DNA. For this sample there are 800,000 to 1,000,000 distinct CDR3 sequences; less than 30% appear just once. 28% of the sample comes from the top ten. The CDR3, cysteine through phenylalanine, is 15 amino acids long. The only DNA kept is the CDR3, 45 bases in frame from the first base. Clipping removes 0 bases from V and 8 bases from J, with 9 as the unmatched junction base count. The germline V gene (reference sequence) supplies CDR1 MNHEY and CDR2 SMNVEV. The full study reports these points: In some patients, high TCRbeta diversity at day 60 was attributed to recipient T cells and intrathymic progenitors that had survived conditioning. The apparently early recovery of alphabetaT-cell counts about two months after transplant reportedly depended on only several hundred rapidly expanded clones that came from non-depleted graft cells. Over the following months the frequencies of hyperexpanded clones went down, and after one year T-cell counts and TCRbeta diversity were mostly credited to newly produced T cells.

This sample comprised PBMCs, mostly from graft donor cells, obtained 360 days after TCRalphabeta/CD19-depleted stem cell transplant. The TCR comes from a boy younger than two who had a stem cell transplant for SCID, so the T cells may come from the graft donor. This sequence uses TRBV27 and TRBJ2-7, and TRBD2 aligns with 8 junction nucleotides. The CDR3 has the sequence CASSLSGGTRLKQYF. The DNA sequence is as follows: TGTGCCAGCAGTTTATCCGGCGGGACTAGGCTAAAGCAGTACTTC.